Listed below are T cell receptor beta chains from one sample, sequenced in a study of CD8+ T cells in alopecia areata. The data were produced by immunoSEQ multiplex PCR, yet TCRdb's version contains in-frame clones alone and is incomplete. The sample includes about 97,000 clones, roughly 56% of them seen just once. Here the sequenced sample was CD8+ T cells sorted from blood, taken between weeks 55 and 70, from a patient treated with tofacitinib. The receptors originated from a human donor with alopecia areata. The CDR3 runs from the conserved cysteine through the conserved F or W. The D gene is left open where the match is weak. Size tells how often a clone was seen (once, few, many) or the class of an expanded clone, and some rows leave it out.

CASSLARGESTDTQYF | TGTGCCAGCAGCTTAGCGCGCGGGGAAAGCACAGATACGCAGTATTTT | - | 16 | TRBV7-2 | - | TRBJ2-3
CASSTQWAEAFF | TGTGCCAGCAGCACACAGTGGGCTGAAGCTTTCTTT | - | 12 | TRBV5-6 | - | TRBJ1-1
CASSDGTDNGYTF | TGTGCCAGCAGTGACGGGACAGATAATGGCTACACCTTC | - | 13 | TRBV6-1 | TRBD1 | TRBJ1-2
CASSRGQETQYF | TGTGCCAGCAGCCGGGGGCAAGAGACCCAGTACTTC | - | 12 | TRBV9 | - | TRBJ2-5
CASTKRDRNNEQFF | TGTGCCAGCACCAAACGCGACCGAAACAATGAGCAGTTCTTC | - | 14 | TRBV6-1 | - | TRBJ2-1
CSVGDRGLYTDTQYF | TGCAGCGTCGGGGACAGGGGGCTCTACACAGATACGCAGTATTTT | - | 15 | TRBV29-1 | TRBD1 | TRBJ2-3
CASSFDSVGTEAFF | TGCGCCAGCAGCTTCGACAGTGTGGGCACTGAAGCTTTCTTT | - | 14 | TRBV5-1 | - | TRBJ1-1
CASSGTGNGYTF | TGTGCCAGCAGCGGGACAGGGAATGGCTACACCTTC | - | 12 | TRBV2 | TRBD1 | TRBJ1-2
CASSLGSNEQFF | TGTGCCAGCAGCTTGGGGAGCAATGAGCAGTTCTTC | - | 12 | TRBV13 | - | TRBJ2-1
CASGLLTEAFF | TGTGCTAGTGGTTTGCTAACTGAAGCTTTCTTT | once | 11 | TRBV12-5 | - | TRBJ1-1